In this sample, the clone carrying this T cell receptor (beta chain) turned up once. V was pared by 5 bases and J by 4 bases, with 8 bases of the junction left unmatched. Germline assignment: CDR1 LGHNA and CDR2 YSLEER. The length of the CDR3 is 14 residues. Libraries were prepared by immunoSEQ multiplex PCR; TCRdb keeps only in-frame clonotypes and omits some of them. The sample shows roughly 9,800 clones, approximately 80% of them seen only once. These data come from a study of sequential checkpoint blockade in melanoma. Study in general: Patients were randomized 1:1 to nivolumab-then-ipilimumab or ipilimumab-then-nivolumab first-line. Both treatment sequences were followed by maintenance nivolumab.

Treatment here: randomized to nivolumab then ipilimumab (arm A) or the reverse (arm B). Patients had received no earlier DNA-damaging chemotherapy. Sorted cells were live CD3+CD8+, lacking CD19 and CD56, from PBMCs. This sequence joins TRBV4-3 and TRBJ2-7, with 7 bases lining up with TRBD1. This receptor was taken from a human donor with melanoma. The material sequenced was CD8+ T cells sorted from blood (inferred from file names), taken from a patient given nivolumab and ipilimumab in sequence. The CDR3 region has the DNA TGCGCCAGCAGCGTCCGGACAGGAGAATACGAGCAGTACTTC. This sequence encodes CASSVRTGEYEQYF.